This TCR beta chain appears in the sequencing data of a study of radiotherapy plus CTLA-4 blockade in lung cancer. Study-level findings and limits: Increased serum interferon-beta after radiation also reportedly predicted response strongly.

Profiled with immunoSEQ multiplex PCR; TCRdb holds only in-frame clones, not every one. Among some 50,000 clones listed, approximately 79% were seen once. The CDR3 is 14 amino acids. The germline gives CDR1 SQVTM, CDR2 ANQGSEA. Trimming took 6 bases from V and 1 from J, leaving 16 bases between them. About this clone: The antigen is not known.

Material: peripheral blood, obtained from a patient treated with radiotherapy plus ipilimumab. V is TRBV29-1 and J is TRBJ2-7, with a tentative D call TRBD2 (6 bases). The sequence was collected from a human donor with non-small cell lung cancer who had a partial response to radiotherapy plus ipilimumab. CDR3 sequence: CSVRRGISSYEQYF. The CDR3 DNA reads TGCAGCGTACGGAGGGGAATTTCGTCCTACGAGCAGTACTTC.